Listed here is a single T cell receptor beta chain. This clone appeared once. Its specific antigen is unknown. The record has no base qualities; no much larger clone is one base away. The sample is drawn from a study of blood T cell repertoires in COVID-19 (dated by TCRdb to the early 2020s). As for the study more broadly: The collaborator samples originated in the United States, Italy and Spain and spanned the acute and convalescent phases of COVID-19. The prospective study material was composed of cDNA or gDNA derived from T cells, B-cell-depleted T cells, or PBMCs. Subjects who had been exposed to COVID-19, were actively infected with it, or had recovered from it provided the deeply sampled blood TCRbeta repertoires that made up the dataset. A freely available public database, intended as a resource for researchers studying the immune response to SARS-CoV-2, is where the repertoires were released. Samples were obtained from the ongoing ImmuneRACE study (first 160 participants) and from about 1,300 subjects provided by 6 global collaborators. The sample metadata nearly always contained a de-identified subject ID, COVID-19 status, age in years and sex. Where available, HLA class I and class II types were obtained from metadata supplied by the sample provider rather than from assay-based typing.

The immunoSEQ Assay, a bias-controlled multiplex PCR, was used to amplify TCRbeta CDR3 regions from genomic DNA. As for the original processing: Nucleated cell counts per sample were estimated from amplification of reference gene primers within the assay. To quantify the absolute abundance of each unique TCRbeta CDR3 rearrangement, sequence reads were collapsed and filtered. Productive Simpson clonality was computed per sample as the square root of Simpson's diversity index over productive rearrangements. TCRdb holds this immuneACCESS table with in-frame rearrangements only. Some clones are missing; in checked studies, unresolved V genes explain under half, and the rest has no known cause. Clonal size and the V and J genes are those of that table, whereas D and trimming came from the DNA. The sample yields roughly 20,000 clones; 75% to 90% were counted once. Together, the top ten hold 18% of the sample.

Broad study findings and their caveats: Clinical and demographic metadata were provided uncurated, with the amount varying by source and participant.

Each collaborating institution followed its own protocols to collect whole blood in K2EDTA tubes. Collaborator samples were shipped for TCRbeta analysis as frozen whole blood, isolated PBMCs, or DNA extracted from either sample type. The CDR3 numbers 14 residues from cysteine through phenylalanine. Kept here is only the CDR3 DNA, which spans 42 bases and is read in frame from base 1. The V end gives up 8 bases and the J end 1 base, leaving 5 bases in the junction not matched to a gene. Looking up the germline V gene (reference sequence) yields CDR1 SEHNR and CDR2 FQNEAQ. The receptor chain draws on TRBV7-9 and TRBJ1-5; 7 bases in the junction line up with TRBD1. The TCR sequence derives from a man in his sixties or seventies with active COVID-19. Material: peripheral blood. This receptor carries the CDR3 CASSHRGSNQPQHF. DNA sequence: TGTGCCAGCTCCCACAGGGGAAGCAATCAGCCCCAGCATTTT.